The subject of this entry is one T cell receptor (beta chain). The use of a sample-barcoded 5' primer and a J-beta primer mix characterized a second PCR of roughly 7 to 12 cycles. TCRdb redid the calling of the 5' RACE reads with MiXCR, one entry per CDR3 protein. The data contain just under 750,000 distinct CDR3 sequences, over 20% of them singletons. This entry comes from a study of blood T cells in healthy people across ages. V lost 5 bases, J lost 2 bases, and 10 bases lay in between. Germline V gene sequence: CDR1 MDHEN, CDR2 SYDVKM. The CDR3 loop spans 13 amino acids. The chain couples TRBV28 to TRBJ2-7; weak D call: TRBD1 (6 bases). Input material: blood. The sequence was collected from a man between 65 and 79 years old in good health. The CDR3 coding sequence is TGTGCCAGCAGTCCCAGGGGTCCCTACGAGCAGTACTTC. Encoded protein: CASSPRGPYEQYF.